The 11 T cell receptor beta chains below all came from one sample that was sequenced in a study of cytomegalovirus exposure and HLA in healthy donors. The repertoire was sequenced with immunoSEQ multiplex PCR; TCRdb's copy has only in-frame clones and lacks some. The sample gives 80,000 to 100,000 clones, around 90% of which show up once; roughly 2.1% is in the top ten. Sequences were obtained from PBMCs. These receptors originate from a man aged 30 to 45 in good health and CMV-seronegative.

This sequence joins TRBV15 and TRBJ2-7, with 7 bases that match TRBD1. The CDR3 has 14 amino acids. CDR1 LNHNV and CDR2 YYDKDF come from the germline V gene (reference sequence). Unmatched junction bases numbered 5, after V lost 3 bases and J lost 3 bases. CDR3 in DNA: TGTGCCACCAGCAGGTCAACAGGGGACTACGAGCAGTACTTC. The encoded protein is CATSRSTGDYEQYF. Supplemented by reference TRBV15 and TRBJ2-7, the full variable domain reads DAMVIQNPRYQVTQFGKPVTLSCSQTLNHNVMYWYQQKSSQAPKLLFHYYDKDFNNEADTPDNFQSRRPNTSFCFLDIRSPGLGDTAMYLCATSRSTGDYEQYFGPGTRLTVT.

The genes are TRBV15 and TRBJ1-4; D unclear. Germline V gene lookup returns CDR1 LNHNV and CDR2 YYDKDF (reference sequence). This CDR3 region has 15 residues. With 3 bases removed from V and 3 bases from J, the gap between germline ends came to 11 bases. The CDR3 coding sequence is TGTGCCACCAGCAGTATATGGGCAGCTAATGAAAAACTGTTTTTT. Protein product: CATSSIWAANEKLFF.

This CDR3 reads CASSLHTGTGTEAFF. The CDR3 DNA sequence: TGTGCCAGCAGTTTGCACACCGGGACAGGGACTGAAGCTTTCTTT. This chain uses TRBV28 with TRBJ1-1; 9 bases agree with TRBD1. The CDR3 is 15 residues long. The trim removed 3 bases at V and 5 bases at J, leaving 7 bases unmatched. The germline gives CDR1 MDHEN, CDR2 SYDVKM.

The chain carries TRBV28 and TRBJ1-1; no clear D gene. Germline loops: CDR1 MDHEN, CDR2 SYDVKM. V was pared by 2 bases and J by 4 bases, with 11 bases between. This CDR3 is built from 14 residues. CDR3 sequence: CASSLEGWGTEAFF. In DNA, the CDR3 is TGTGCCAGCAGTTTAGAGGGCTGGGGCACTGAAGCTTTCTTT.

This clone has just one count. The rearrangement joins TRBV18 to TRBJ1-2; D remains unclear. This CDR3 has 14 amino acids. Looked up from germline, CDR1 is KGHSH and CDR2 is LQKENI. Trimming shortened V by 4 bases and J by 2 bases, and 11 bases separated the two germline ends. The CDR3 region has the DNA TGTGCCAGCTCACAGAGTGAGGGAAACTATGGCTACACCTTC. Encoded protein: CASSQSEGNYGYTF.

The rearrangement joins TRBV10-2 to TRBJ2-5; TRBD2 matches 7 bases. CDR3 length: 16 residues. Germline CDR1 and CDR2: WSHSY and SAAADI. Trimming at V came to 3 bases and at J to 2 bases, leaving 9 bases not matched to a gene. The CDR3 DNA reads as TGCGCCAGCAGTGATTTAGCTAGCGGAACTCAAGAGACCCAGTACTTC. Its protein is CASSDLASGTQETQYF.

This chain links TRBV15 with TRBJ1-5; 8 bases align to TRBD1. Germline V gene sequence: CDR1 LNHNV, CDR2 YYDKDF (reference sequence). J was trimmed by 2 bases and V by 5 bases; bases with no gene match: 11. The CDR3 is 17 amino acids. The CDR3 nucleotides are TGTGCCACCAGCGGCCGGGACAGGTGGTCGGGCAATCAGCCCCAGCATTTT. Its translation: CATSGRDRWSGNQPQHF.

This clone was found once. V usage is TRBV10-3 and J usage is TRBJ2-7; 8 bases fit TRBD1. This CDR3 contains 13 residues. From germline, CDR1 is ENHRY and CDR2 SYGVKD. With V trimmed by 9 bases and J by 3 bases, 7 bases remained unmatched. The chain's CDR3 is CAISGTGNYEQYF. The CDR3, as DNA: TGTGCCATTTCCGGGACAGGAAACTACGAGCAGTACTTC.

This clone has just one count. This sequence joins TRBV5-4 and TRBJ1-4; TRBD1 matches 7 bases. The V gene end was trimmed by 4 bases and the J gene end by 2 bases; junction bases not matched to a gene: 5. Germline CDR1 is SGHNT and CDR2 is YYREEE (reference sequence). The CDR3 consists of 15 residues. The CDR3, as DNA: TGTGCCAGCAGCACCCAGACAGGGACTAATGAAAAACTGTTTTTT. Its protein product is CASSTQTGTNEKLFF.

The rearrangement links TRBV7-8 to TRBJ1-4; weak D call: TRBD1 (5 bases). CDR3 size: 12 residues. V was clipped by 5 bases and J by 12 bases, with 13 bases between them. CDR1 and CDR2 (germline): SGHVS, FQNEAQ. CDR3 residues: CASSLERGQLFF. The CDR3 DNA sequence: TGTGCCAGCAGCCTGGAAAGGGGTCAACTGTTTTTT.

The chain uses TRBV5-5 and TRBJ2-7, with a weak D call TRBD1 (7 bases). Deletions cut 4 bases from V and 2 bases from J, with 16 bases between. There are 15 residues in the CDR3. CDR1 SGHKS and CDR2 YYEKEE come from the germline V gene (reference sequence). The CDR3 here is CASSLWTGGTYEQYF. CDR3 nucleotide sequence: TGTGCCAGCAGCCTATGGACAGGAGGGACCTACGAGCAGTACTTC.